These T cell receptor beta chains were read from a single sample in a study of cytomegalovirus exposure and HLA in healthy donors. Produced via immunoSEQ multiplex PCR; TCRdb's table is partial and in-frame only. The table lists under 200,000 clones, around 85% of them singletons. Material: PBMCs. Source of these receptors: a man aged 18 to 35 in good health and CMV-seropositive. CDR3s leave out the opening cysteine and the closing phenylalanine or tryptophan. Fields, in order: V gene, CDR3 length, CDR3 protein.

TRBV27 | 13 | ASTLAPLNTGELF
TRBV29-1 | 12 | SVVSSRGPQLAF
TRBV4-1 | 14 | ASSSTPGGWADTQY
TRBV12-5 | 14 | ASGLEQGPYNEKLF
TRBV6-4 | 11 | ASGTGDTGELF
TRBV30 | 13 | AWSGELGFTGELF
TRBV14 | 13 | ASSQGGGSNNEQF
TRBV7-2 | 15 | ASSLVRDRVVNQPQH
TRBV6-5 | 14 | ASSYKGGSGANVLT
TRBV7-8 | 15 | ASSLAQRAGRPYEQY
TRBV4-3 | 12 | ASSQGQPSTEAF